There are a few counts of the clone carrying this TCR beta chain. What it recognizes is unknown. TCRdb re-derived calls from the 5' RACE reads in MiXCR, one entry per CDR3 protein. In the table there are around 250,000 distinct CDR3 sequences, 32% of which are singletons. This CDR3 spans 16 amino acids. The germline gives CDR1 SGHRS, CDR2 YFSETQ. V lost 6 bases, J lost 0 bases, and 17 bases lay in between. This sample is drawn from a study of CD8 T cells in ankylosing spondylitis. Study-wide results and limits: Some motif variants had been reported before (in reactive arthritis synovial fluid and blood).

Sequenced sample: blood, either unsorted or a sorted T cell fraction (not recorded which). The sequence derives from a male donor with ankylosing spondylitis or in good health (not recorded which). The V call is TRBV5-1, the J call TRBJ2-3; maybe TRBD2 (6 bases). The CDR3 nucleotides read TGCGCCAGCACCGGCTCTATGGCGGGGAGCACAGATACGCAGTATTTT. This gives the protein CASTGSMAGSTDTQYF.